A single TCR beta chain is shown here with its context. The sample originates from a study of early T cells in non-severe SARS-CoV-2 infection. The CDR3 is made up of 14 amino acids. Trimming took off 3 bases at V and 3 bases at J, with 10 bases between the two ends. Per germline, CDR1 SNHLY and CDR2 FYNNEI. MiXCR was run by TCRdb on the 5' RACE reads, yielding one entry per CDR3 protein. The repertoire holds tens of thousands of distinct CDR3 sequences, roughly 6.6% seen once, with around 4.5% in the top ten. V is TRBV2 and J is TRBJ2-3; D is undetermined. Sequenced sample: whole blood. The sequence was collected from an adult who was a healthcare worker with PCR-confirmed SARS-CoV-2 infection or an uninfected control (not recorded which). CDR3 residues: CASSENRKTDTQYF. In nucleotides, the CDR3 is TGTGCCAGCAGTGAGAACAGAAAGACAGATACGCAGTATTTT.